This T cell receptor (beta chain) is drawn from a study of vaccination and CD4 T cells after COVID-19. From germline, CDR1 is MDHEN and CDR2 SYDVKM. This CDR3 has 16 amino acids. The trim removed 4 bases at V and 2 bases at J, leaving 7 bases unmatched. The Oncomine TCR Beta short-read assay was applied to DNA of cultured CD4+ T cells. Genomic DNA extraction was carried out from cultured CD4+ T cells. TCRdb reprocessed the PCR reads with MiXCR, giving one entry per CDR3 protein. The sample records roughly 8,300 distinct CDR3 sequences, less than 45% being singletons. In this sample, this clonotype turned up a few times. Its cognate antigen is unknown. As for treatment: approximately nine-day PBMC culture with coronavirus spike peptide pools or control peptides (ViraFEST assay). An unexposed donor provided the CD4+ T cells, which were collected before the COVID-19 pandemic (2011-2018). Negative selection isolated the CD4+ T cells once the cells had been cultured for 10 days.

The material sequenced was CD4+ T cells from blood, cultured in vitro. This clonotype originated in a human donor in good health. The chain combines TRBV28 with TRBJ1-5, with 8 bases identical to TRBD1. In DNA form, the CDR3 reads TGTGCCAGCAGTTCCAGGGGGCGCTGGCGCAATCAGCCCCAGCATTTT. Translating it yields CASSSRGRWRNQPQHF.